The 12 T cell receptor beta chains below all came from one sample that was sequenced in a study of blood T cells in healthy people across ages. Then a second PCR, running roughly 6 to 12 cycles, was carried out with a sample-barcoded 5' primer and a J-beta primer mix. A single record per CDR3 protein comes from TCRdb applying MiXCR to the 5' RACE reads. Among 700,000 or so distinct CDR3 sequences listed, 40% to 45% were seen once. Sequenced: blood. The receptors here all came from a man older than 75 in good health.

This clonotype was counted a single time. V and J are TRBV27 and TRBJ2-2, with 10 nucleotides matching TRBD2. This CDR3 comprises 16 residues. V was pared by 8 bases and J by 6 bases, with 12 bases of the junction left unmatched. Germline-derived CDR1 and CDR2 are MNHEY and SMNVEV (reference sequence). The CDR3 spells CASRGLSGGDSGELFF. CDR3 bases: TGTGCCAGCCGGGGACTAAGCGGGGGGGATTCCGGGGAGCTGTTTTTT.

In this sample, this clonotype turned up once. CDR3 sequence (DNA): TGTGCCAGCAGTTTTGTGGGCTCACCCCTCCACTTT. Translating it yields CASSFVGSPLHF. The chain is built from TRBV12-3 or TRBV12-4 and TRBJ1-6; D not resolved. The CDR3 consists of 12 residues. V lost 3 bases, J lost 10 bases, and 7 bases lay in between.

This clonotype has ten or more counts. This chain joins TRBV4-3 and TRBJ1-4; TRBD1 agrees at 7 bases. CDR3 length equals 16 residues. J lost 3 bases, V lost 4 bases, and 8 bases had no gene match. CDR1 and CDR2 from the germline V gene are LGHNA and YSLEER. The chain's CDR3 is CASSRLPTGSNEKLFF. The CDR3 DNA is TGCGCCAGCAGCCGACTTCCGACAGGGTCTAATGAAAAACTGTTTTTT.

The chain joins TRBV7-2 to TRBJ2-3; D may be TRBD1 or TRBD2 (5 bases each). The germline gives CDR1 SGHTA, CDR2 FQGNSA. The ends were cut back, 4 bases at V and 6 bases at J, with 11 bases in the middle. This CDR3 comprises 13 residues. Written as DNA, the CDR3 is TGTGCCAGCAGCTATCCTTGGGGGGATACGCAGTATTTT. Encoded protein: CASSYPWGDTQYF.

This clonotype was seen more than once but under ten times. CDR3 sequence: CASSLKGLVRALRTSGANVLTF. The CDR3 DNA reads TGTGCCAGCAGTTTGAAAGGCCTGGTCCGGGCCCTGCGGACCTCTGGGGCCAACGTCCTGACTTTC. The J gene is TRBJ2-6, the V gene TRBV28; D ambiguous. The CDR3 length is 22 residues. Germline-derived CDR1 and CDR2 are MDHEN and SYDVKM. The ends were cut back, 3 bases at V and 0 bases at J, with 27 bases in the middle.

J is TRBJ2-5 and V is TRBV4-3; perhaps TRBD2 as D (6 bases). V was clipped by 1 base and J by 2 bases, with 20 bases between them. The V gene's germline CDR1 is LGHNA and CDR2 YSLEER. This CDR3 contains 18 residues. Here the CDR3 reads CASSQARVGAGSQETQYF. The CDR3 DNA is TGCGCCAGCAGCCAAGCAAGGGTCGGTGCGGGATCTCAAGAGACCCAGTACTTC.

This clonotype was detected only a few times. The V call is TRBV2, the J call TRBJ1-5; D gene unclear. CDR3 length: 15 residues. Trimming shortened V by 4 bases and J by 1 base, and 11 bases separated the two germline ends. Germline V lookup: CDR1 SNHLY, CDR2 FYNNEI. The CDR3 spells CASSGNGPSNQPQHF. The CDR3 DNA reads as TGTGCCAGCAGTGGGAACGGGCCCAGCAATCAGCCCCAGCATTTT.

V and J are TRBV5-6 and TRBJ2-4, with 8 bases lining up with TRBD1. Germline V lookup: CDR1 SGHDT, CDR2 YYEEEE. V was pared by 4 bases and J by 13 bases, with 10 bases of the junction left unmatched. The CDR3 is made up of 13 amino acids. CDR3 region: CASSHRTGLEQYF. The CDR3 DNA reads TGTGCCAGCAGCCACCGGACAGGGTTAGAGCAGTACTTC.

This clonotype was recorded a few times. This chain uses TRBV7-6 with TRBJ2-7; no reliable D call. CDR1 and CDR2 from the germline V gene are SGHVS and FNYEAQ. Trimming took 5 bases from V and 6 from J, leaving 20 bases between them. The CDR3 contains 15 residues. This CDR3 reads CASSPTVAPASEQYF. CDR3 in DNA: TGTGCCAGCAGCCCTACTGTGGCTCCCGCTAGCGAGCAGTACTTC.

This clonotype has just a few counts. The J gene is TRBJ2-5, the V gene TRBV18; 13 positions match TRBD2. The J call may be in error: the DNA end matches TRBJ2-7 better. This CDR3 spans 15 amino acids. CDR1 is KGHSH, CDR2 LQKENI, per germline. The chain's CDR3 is CASSPTGLAGFEQYF. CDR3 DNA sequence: TGTGCCAGCTCACCGACGGGACTAGCGGGATTCGAGCAGTACTTC.

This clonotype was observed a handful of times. DNA for the CDR3: TGTGCCAGCAGCTTAACAGGGGGCGGGTCCTACGAGCAGTACTTC. It translates to CASSLTGGGSYEQYF. The chain couples TRBV6-2 or TRBV6-3 to TRBJ2-4; the match to TRBD1 covers 9 bases. The J call may be mistaken, given a closer DNA end match to TRBJ2-7. Germline CDR1 and CDR2: MNHEY and SVGEGT. The CDR3 sequence is 15 residues long.

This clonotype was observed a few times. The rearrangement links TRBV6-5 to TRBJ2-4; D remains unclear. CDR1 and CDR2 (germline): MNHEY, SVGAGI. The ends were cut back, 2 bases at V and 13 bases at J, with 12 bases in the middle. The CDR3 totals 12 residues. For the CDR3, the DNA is TGTGCCAGCAGTTACCCCAATCAAGAGCAGTACTTC. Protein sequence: CASSYPNQEQYF.